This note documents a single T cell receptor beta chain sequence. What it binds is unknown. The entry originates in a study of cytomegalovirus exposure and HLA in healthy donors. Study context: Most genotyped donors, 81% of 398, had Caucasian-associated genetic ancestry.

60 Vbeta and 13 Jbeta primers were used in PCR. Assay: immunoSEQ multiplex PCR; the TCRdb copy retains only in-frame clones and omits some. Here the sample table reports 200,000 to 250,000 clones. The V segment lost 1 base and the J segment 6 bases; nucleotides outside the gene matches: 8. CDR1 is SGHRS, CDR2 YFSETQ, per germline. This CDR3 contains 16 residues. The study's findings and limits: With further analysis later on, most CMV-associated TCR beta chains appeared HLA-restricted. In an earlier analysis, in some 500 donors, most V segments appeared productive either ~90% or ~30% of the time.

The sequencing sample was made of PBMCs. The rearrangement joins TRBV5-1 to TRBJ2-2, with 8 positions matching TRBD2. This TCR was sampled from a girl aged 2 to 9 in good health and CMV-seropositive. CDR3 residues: CASSLSYGTRSGELFF. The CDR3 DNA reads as TGCGCCAGCAGCTTGTCGTACGGGACTAGATCCGGGGAGCTGTTTTTT.